These 15 T cell receptor beta chains came from one sample sequenced in a study of T-cell reconstitution after alpha-beta-depleted transplantation in children (dated by TCRdb to about 2016). Receptor amplification or capture employed PCR. TCRdb names Illumina HiSeq 2500 as the instrument used. Molecular barcoding was employed in the preparation of TCR libraries, with unique molecular identifiers being used to normalize TCRbeta repertoire quantification. TCRdb redid the processing of the public reads, applying fastp at Q25 and MiXCR, and retained in-frame beta chains. Rows are unified per CDR3 protein, each entry keeping the most common DNA and genes. The sample has approximately 110,000 distinct CDR3 sequences on record, 23% of them singletons. The top ten hold roughly a tenth of the sample. The sample's treatment or condition, from its label and the paper: allogeneic hematopoietic cell transplantation with graft depleted of TCRalphabeta T cells and CD19 B cells.

The specimen was PBMCs, mostly from graft donor cells, collected 180 days after TCRalphabeta/CD19-depleted stem cell transplant. Receptors were obtained from a male patient between 2 and 10 years old who had a stem cell transplant for chronic granulomatous disease, so the T cells may come from the graft donor.

This clonotype was seen at least ten times. CDR3 residues: CSATAPLVADTQYF. In DNA, the CDR3 is TGCAGTGCTACGGCACCATTGGTCGCAGATACGCAGTATTTT. The rearrangement links TRBV20-1 to TRBJ2-3; D is uncertain. This CDR3 is 14 amino acids long. Between the trimmed V and J ends, which lost 4 bases and 4 bases, there was a span of 15 bases. CDR1 and CDR2 from the germline V gene are DFQATT and SNEGSKA (reference sequence).

V and J are TRBV11-2 and TRBJ2-5, with 8 bases identical to TRBD2. The germline gives CDR1 SGHAT, CDR2 FQNNGV. The CDR3 loop spans 20 amino acids. With 1 base clipped from V and 5 bases from J, the junction kept 21 bases outside the gene matches. DNA of the CDR3: TGTGCCAGCAGCTTAGGAGCTTTGGGGACTAGGAACGTTAAGGGGGAGACCCAGTACTTC. Translated, it gives CASSLGALGTRNVKGETQYF.

The chain joins TRBV5-1 to TRBJ2-7; a possible D gene is TRBD1 (5 bases). The germline V gene encodes CDR1 SGHRS and CDR2 YFSETQ. V was trimmed by 4 bases and J by 4 bases, leaving 12 bases between them. CDR3 length equals 13 residues. The CDR3: CASSLPDRYEQYF. The CDR3 bases are TGCGCCAGCAGCCTACCCGACAGATACGAGCAGTACTTC.

This clonotype has at least ten counts. The chain couples TRBV12-3 or TRBV12-4 to TRBJ2-6, with 7 bases aligning to TRBD2. The CDR3 runs to 15 residues. Trimming at V came to 5 bases and at J to 1 base, leaving 2 bases not matched to a gene. The CDR3, as DNA: TGTGCCAGCAGTCGGGGGGTATCTGGGGCCAACGTCCTGACTTTC. Its translation is CASSRGVSGANVLTF.

This clonotype was counted ten times or more. The chain employs TRBV12-3 or TRBV12-4 and TRBJ2-5; maybe TRBD1 (6 bases). The CDR3 consists of 12 residues. Trimming took off 6 bases at V and 1 base at J, with 6 bases between the two ends. CDR3 sequence reads: CASRQGQETQYF. The CDR3 DNA follows: TGTGCCAGCAGACAGGGCCAAGAGACCCAGTACTTC.

In this sample, this clonotype turned up many times. J is TRBJ2-7 and V is TRBV3-1, with 10 bases lining up with TRBD1. CDR3 length: 15 residues. V shed 1 base and J 2 bases; nucleotides not matched to a gene: 2. Germline CDR1 reads LGHDT; CDR2 reads YNNKEL (reference sequence). CDR3 residues: CASSQVTGGAYEQYF. CDR3 bases: TGTGCCAGCAGCCAAGTGACAGGGGGCGCCTACGAGCAGTACTTC.

This clonotype has a count of ten or more. The chain joins TRBV4-2 to TRBJ2-7; 9 bases line up with TRBD1. The junction had 7 bases not matched to a gene; V was cut back by 1 base and J by 3 bases. CDR1 is LGHNA and CDR2 is YNFKEQ in the germline V gene. The CDR3 has 16 amino acids. CDR3 loop: CASSQVLPGQGYEQYF. CDR3 DNA: TGTGCCAGCAGCCAAGTTCTTCCGGGACAGGGCTACGAGCAGTACTTC.

In its sample, this clonotype was seen many times. The chain couples TRBV20-1 to TRBJ2-7; 7 bases fit TRBD2. This CDR3 has 12 amino acids. J gave up 7 bases and V 3 bases, and 6 bases lay outside the gene matches. The germline CDR1 and CDR2 sequences are DFQATT and SNEGSKA (reference sequence). In DNA form, the CDR3 reads TGCAGTGCTAGCGATGCGGGGGTGGAGCAGTACTTC. It specifies CSASDAGVEQYF.

This clonotype was observed many times. The rearrangement uses TRBV29-1 and TRBJ1-2; the match to TRBD1 covers 8 bases. Germline loops: CDR1 SQVTM, CDR2 ANQGSEA. This CDR3 comprises 17 residues. The J segment lost 1 base and the V segment lost 1 base, leaving 11 bases of the junction unmatched. The CDR3 reads CSVEVRRRGPFNYGYTF. CDR3 sequence (DNA): TGCAGCGTTGAAGTACGTCGCAGGGGGCCTTTTAACTATGGCTACACCTTC.

This clonotype was detected a few times. The chain recombines TRBV4-3 with TRBJ1-1; maybe TRBD1 (5 bases). The V and J ends lost 0 bases and 4 bases respectively, with 6 bases between them. The CDR3 consists of 13 residues. The V gene's germline CDR1 is LGHNA and CDR2 YSLEER. The CDR3 protein is CASSQERGTEAFF. The CDR3 DNA sequence: TGCGCCAGCAGCCAAGAAAGGGGCACTGAAGCTTTCTTT.

This clonotype was detected only a few times. The chain links TRBV9 to TRBJ2-5; tentative D call: TRBD1 (8 bases). Germline values: CDR1 SGDLS, CDR2 YYNGEE. The CDR3 is made up of 15 amino acids. V lost 1 base to trimming and J lost 2 bases, with 12 bases between them. CDR3 DNA sequence: TGTGCCAGCAGCGTAAGCGGGACAGGACAAGAGACCCAGTACTTC. Translating it yields CASSVSGTGQETQYF.

This clonotype was recorded many times. V gene TRBV7-2 combines with J gene TRBJ1-2; D not certain. V was shortened by 1 base and J by 1 base, with 10 bases between the two germline ends. The CDR3 has 15 residues. The V gene's germline CDR1 is SGHTA and CDR2 FQGNSA. This CDR3 reads CASSLEQLLNYGYTF. The CDR3, as DNA: TGTGCCAGCAGCTTAGAACAGCTCCTTAACTATGGCTACACCTTC. Full variable domain (remainder filled in from reference TRBV7-2 and TRBJ1-2): GAGVSQSPSNKVTEKGKDVELRCDPISGHTALYWYRQSLGQGLEFLIYFQGNSAPDKSGLPSDRFSAERTGGSVSTLTIQRTQQEDSAVYLCASSLEQLLNYGYTFGSGTRLTVV.

V usage is TRBV6-2 or TRBV6-3 and J usage is TRBJ2-7, with D perhaps matching TRBD2 (7 bases). V was clipped by 8 bases and J by 3 bases, with 17 bases between them. CDR3 size: 14 residues. The germline V gene encodes CDR1 MNHEY and CDR2 SVGEGT. CDR3 DNA: TGTGCCAGCCCCTGCTCGCGGGGGCTCTACGAGCAGTACTTC. Amino acid sequence: CASPCSRGLYEQYF.

The CDR3 loop reads CASSLTGGVGNTGELFF. In nucleotides, the CDR3 is TGCGCCAGCAGCTTGACAGGGGGCGTAGGAAACACCGGGGAGCTGTTTTTT. The chain has TRBV5-1 and TRBJ2-2, with TRBD1 matching over 9 bases. The V segment lost 1 base and the J segment 2 bases; nucleotides outside the gene matches: 6. This CDR3 contains 17 residues. Germline CDR1 and CDR2: SGHRS and YFSETQ.

The J gene is TRBJ1-6, the V gene TRBV13, with D uncertain. This CDR3 comprises 14 residues. V was shortened by 0 bases and J by 7 bases, with 7 bases between the two germline ends. The germline V gene has CDR1 PRHDT and CDR2 FYEKMQ (reference sequence). This chain's CDR3 is CASSLGSVNSPLHF. The CDR3 DNA follows: TGTGCCAGCAGCTTAGGATCTGTAAATTCACCCCTCCACTTT.